The T cell receptor (beta chain) described here comes from a study of blood T cells in healthy people across ages. The CDR3 is 14 amino acids. The trim removed 7 bases at V and 0 bases at J, leaving 6 bases unmatched. CDR1 DFQATT and CDR2 SNEGSKA come from the germline V gene (reference sequence). Sample-barcoded 5' priming and a J-beta primer mix drove a second PCR of about 7 to 11 cycles. A single record per CDR3 protein comes from TCRdb applying MiXCR to the 5' RACE reads. The sample has under 2,000,000 distinct CDR3 sequences; just under 50% are singletons. This clonotype was picked up a small number of times.

The chain employs TRBV20-1 and TRBJ2-4; 7 bases align to TRBD1. Sequenced material: blood. The receptor was derived from a woman between 40 and 50 years old in good health. Here the CDR3 reads CSGDRDRAKNIQYF. The DNA for the CDR3 is TGCAGTGGCGACAGGGATCGAGCCAAAAACATTCAGTACTTC.